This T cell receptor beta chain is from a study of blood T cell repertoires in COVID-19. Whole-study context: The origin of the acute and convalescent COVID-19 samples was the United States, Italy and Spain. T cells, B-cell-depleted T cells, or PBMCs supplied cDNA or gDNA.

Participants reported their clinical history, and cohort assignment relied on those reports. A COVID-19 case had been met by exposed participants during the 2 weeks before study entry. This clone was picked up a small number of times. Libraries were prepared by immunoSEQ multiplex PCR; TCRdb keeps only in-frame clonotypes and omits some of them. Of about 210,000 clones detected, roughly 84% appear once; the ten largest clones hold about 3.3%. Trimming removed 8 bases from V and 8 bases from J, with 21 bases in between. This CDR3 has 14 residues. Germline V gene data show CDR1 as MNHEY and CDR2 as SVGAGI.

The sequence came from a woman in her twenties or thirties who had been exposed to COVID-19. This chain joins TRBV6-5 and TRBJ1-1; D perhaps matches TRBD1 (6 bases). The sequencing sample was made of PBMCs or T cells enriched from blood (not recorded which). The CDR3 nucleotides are TGTGCCAGCTGGAGTCAGGGGATCGCCGAGGAAGCTTTCTTT. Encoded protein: CASWSQGIAEEAFF.